A single T cell receptor beta chain is shown here with its context. Its antigen remains unknown. PCR used 60 Vbeta primers and 13 Jbeta primers. TCRdb's table, derived via immunoSEQ multiplex PCR, lists solely in-frame clones and lacks some. The listing records some 200,000 clones. This sample is part of a study of cytomegalovirus exposure and HLA in healthy donors. In the study overall: Drawn from HLA-typed donors, approximately 86 million unique TCRs were held in an early data release. Overall study results and limits: In a later analysis, productive TCRs from donors in an Asian-associated ancestry cluster reportedly carried fewer N-insertions than the cohort mean.

The CDR3 is 14 residues long. Per germline, CDR1 MNHEY and CDR2 SVGAGI. The sequence derives from a young woman in good health and CMV-seropositive. The sample was PBMCs. The genes are TRBV6-5 and TRBJ2-5, with D possibly matching TRBD2 (6 bases). With the DNA end fitting TRBJ2-7 better, the J assignment may be wrong. As DNA, the CDR3 is TGTGCCAGCCAGTGGAGGGTTACAAGCTACGAGCAGTACTTC. This sequence encodes CASQWRVTSYEQYF.